This entry lists 5 T cell receptor beta chains sequenced from one sample in a study of control samples from healthy donors and cancer patients. Libraries were prepared by immunoSEQ multiplex PCR; TCRdb keeps only in-frame clonotypes and omits some of them. This repertoire shows 150,000 to 200,000 clones, more than 90% found once; its top ten account for 1.4%. Sequencing input: blood. These receptors all stem from a man under 40 in good health.

The rearrangement joins TRBV14 to TRBJ1-2; D ambiguous. This CDR3 comprises 14 residues. The V end lost 1 base, the J end lost 5 bases, and 11 bases lay between the germline ends. Germline V lookup: CDR1 SGHDN, CDR2 FVKESK. The chain's CDR3 is CASSQVGVPYGYTF. The CDR3 DNA follows: TGTGCCAGCAGCCAAGTGGGAGTTCCTTATGGCTACACCTTC. Drawing the rest from reference TRBV14 and TRBJ1-2, the complete variable domain is EAGVTQFPSHSVIEKGQTVTLRCDPISGHDNLYWYRRVMGKEIKFLLHFVKESKQDESGMPNNRFLAERTGGTYSTLKVQPAELEDSGVYFCASSQVGVPYGYTFGSGTRLTVV.

The rearrangement joins TRBV6-2 or TRBV6-3 to TRBJ1-2; D unresolved. CDR1 and CDR2 from the germline V gene are MNHEY and SVGEGT. V shed 2 bases and J shed 0 bases, with 16 bases lying between them. This CDR3 is 17 amino acids long. The CDR3 sequence is CASSYGRGSSPNYGYTF. CDR3 DNA sequence: TGTGCCAGCAGTTACGGTCGGGGATCGAGCCCTAACTATGGCTACACCTTC.

J is TRBJ2-1 and V is TRBV3-1 (or the pseudogene TRBV3-2); D may be TRBD1 or TRBD2 (6 bases each). Looked up from germline, CDR1 is LGHDT and CDR2 is YNNKEL (reference sequence). The CDR3 consists of 12 residues. Trimming left V 4 bases short and J 7 bases short, with 8 bases between. CDR3 bases: TGTGCCAGCAGCCTAGGGGGGAATGAGCAGTTCTTC. Amino acid sequence: CASSLGGNEQFF.

The chain uses TRBV6-6 and TRBJ2-7; either TRBD1 or TRBD2 may fit D (5 bases each). The CDR3 runs to 13 residues. The germline gives CDR1 MNHNY, CDR2 SVGAGI (reference sequence). V was trimmed by 5 bases and J by 2 bases, leaving 10 bases between them. The CDR3 DNA sequence: TGTGCCAGCAGTAATCAGGGACCCTACGAGCAGTACTTC. Encoded protein: CASSNQGPYEQYF.

The chain uses TRBV19 and TRBJ1-2; D might be TRBD1 (6 bases). The length of the CDR3 is 13 residues. The germline V gene encodes CDR1 LNHDA and CDR2 SQIVND (reference sequence). V was cut by 3 bases and J by 8 bases, with 13 bases left in between. CDR3 region: CASSIAGAQGYTF. In DNA form, the CDR3 reads TGTGCCAGTAGTATCGCGGGGGCGCAAGGCTACACCTTC.